One T cell receptor (beta chain) is described in this entry. The antigen remains undetermined. This sample is part of a study of cytomegalovirus exposure and HLA in healthy donors. Study results and limitations: Information on immune exposure was restricted to one variable (CMV serostatus).

PCR amplification relied on 60 Vbeta primers (plus 13 Jbeta primers). Assay: immunoSEQ multiplex PCR; the TCRdb copy retains only in-frame clones and omits some. The sample includes around 200,000 clones, roughly 80% of them seen just once. Specimen: PBMCs. The receptor's source is a middle-aged man in good health and CMV-seronegative.

The CDR3 is CASSNSPKQPQHF. The CDR3 DNA sequence: TGTGCCAGCAGCAATTCCCCAAAACAGCCCCAGCATTTT. This chain connects TRBV21-1 to TRBJ1-5; TRBD1 reflects the table's D call only, with no check against the DNA. TRBV21-1 is designated a pseudogene. CDR3 length equals 13 residues.